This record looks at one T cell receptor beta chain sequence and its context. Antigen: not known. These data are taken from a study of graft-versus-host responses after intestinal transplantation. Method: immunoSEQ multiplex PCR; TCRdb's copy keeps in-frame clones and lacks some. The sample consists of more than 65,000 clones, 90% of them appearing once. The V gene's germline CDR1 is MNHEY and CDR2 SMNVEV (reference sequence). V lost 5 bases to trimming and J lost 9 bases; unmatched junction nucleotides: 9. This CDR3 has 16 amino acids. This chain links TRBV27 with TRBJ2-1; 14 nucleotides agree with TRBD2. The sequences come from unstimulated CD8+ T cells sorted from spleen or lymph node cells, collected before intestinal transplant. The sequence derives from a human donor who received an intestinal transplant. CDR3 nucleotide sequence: TGTGCCAGCAGTCCCCAATGGGGACTAGCGGGGGTTGAGCAGTTCTTC. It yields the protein CASSPQWGLAGVEQFF.